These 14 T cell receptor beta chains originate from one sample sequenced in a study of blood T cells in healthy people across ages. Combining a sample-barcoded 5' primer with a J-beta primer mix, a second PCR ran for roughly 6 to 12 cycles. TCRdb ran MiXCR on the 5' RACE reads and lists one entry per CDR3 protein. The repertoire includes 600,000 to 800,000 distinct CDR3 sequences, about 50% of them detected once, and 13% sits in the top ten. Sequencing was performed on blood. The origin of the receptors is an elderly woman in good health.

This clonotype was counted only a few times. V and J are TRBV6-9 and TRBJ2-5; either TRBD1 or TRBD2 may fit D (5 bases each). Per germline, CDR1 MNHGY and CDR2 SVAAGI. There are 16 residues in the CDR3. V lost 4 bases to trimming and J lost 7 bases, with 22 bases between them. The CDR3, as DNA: TGTGCCAGCAGTTTCCCGCCCCCTCGGCGTGGGGGGACCCAGTACTTC. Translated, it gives CASSFPPPRRGGTQYF.

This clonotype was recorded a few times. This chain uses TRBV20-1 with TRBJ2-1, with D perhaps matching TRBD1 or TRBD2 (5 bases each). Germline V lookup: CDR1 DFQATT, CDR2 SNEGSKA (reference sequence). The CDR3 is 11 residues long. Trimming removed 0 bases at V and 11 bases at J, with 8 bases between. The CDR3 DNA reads TGCAGTGCTAGAGATGGGGGTAAGCAGTTCTTC. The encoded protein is CSARDGGKQFF.

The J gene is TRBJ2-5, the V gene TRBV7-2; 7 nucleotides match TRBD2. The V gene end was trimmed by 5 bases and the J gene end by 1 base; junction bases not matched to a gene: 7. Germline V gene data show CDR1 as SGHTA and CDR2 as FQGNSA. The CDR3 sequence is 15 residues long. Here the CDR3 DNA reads TGTGCCAGCAGCCCGACGGGGGGTTTCCAAGAGACCCAGTACTTC. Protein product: CASSPTGGFQETQYF. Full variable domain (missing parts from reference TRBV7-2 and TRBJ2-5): GAGVSQSPSNKVTEKGKDVELRCDPISGHTALYWYRQSLGQGLEFLIYFQGNSAPDKSGLPSDRFSAERTGGSVSTLTIQRTQQEDSAVYLCASSPTGGFQETQYFGPGTRLLVL.

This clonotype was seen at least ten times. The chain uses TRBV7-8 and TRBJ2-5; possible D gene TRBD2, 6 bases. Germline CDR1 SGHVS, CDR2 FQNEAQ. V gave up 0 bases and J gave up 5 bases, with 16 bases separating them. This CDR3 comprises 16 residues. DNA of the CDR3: TGTGCCAGCAGCTTAGCGATGGGGAGGCCTGCGGAGACCCAGTACTTC. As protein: CASSLAMGRPAETQYF.

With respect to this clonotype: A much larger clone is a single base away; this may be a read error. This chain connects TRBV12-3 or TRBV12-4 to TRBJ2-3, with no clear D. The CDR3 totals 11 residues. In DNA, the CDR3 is TGTGCCAGCAGTTCACCAAATACGGAGTATTTT. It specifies CASSSPNTEYF.

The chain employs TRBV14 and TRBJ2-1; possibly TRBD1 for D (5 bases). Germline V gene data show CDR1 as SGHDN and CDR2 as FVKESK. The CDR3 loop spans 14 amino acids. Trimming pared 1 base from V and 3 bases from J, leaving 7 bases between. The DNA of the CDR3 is TGTGCCAGCAGCCAAGCGACAGTCTACAATGAGCAGTTCTTC. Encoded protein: CASSQATVYNEQFF.

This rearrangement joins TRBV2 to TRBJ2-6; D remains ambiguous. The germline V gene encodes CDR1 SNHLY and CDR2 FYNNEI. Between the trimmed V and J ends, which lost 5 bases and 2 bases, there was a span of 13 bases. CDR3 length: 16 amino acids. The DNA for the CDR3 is TGTGCCAGCAGTCCCTTTCACGGCCCTGGGGCCAACGTCCTGACTTTC. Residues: CASSPFHGPGANVLTF.

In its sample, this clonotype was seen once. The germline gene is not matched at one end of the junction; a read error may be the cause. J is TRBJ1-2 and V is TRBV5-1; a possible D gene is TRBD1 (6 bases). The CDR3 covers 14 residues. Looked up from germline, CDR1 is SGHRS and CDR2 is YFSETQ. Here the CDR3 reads CASNWEQGGYRYTF. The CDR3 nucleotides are TGCGCCAGCAACTGGGAACAGGGAGGCTATCGCTACACCTTC.

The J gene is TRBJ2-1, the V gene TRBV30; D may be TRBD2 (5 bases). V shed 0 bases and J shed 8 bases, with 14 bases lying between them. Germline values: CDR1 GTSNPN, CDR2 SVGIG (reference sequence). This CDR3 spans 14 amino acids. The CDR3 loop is CAWSVRGSGYEQFF. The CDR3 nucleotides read TGTGCCTGGAGTGTACGGGGATCGGGGTATGAGCAGTTCTTC.

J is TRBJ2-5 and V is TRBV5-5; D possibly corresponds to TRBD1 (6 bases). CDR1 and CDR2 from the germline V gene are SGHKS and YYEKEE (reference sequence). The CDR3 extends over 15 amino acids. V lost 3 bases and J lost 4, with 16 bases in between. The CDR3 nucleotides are TGTGCCAGCAGCTCCCGGACAGCCGGGCTAGAGACCCAGTACTTC. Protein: CASSSRTAGLETQYF.

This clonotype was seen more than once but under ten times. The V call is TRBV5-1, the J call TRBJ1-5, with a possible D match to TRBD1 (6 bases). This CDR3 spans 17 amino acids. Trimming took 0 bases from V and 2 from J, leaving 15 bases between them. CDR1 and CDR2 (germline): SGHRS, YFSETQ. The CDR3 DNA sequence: TGCGCCAGCAGCTTGGAATCAGGGGCCGGGGGCAATCAGCCCCAGCATTTT. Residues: CASSLESGAGGNQPQHF.

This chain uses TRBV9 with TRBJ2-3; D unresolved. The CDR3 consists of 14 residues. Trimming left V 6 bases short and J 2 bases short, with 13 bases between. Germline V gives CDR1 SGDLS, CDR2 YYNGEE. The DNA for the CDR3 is TGTGCCAGCACCCGTGGGCAACACACAGATACGCAGTATTTT. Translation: CASTRGQHTDTQYF.

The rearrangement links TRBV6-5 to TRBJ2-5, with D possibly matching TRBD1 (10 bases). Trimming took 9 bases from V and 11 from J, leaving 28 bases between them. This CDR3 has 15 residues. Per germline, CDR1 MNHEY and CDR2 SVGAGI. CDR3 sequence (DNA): TGTGCCAGTAGCGGGGGACAGGGGAAATATTTAGGGCAGTACTTC. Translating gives CASSGGQGKYLGQYF.

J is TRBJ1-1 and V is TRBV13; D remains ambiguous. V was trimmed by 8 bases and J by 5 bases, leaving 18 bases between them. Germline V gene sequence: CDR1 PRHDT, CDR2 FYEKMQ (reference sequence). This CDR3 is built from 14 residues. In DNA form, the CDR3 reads TGTGCCAGCGGCGACCAGCGGGGTTGGACTGAAGCTTTCTTT. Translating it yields CASGDQRGWTEAFF.